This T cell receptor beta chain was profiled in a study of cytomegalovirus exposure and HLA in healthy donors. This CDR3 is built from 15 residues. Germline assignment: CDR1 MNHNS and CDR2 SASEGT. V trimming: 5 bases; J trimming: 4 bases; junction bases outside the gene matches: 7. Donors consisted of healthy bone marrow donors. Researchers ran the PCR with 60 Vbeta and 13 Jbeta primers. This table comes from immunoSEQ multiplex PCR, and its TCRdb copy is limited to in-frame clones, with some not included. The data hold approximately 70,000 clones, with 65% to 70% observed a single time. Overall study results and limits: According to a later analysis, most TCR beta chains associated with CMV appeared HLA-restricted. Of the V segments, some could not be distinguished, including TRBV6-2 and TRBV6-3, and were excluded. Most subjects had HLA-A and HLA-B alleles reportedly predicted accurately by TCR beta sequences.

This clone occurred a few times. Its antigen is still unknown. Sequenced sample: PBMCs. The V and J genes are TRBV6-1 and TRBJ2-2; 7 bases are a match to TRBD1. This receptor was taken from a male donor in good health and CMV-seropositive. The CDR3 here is CASSIEGASTGELFF. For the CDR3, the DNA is TGTGCCAGCAGTATCGAGGGGGCAAGCACCGGGGAGCTGTTTTTT.